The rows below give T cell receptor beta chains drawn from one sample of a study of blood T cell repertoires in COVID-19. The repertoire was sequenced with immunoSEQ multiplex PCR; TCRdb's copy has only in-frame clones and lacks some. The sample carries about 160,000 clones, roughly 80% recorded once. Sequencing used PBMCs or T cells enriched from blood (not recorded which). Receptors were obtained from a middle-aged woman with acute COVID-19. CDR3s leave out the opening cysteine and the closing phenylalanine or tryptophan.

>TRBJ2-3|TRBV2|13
ASNSLAGSTDTQY
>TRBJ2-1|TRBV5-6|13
ASRERAGGHNEQF
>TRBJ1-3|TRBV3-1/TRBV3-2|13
ASSPPSGRGNTIY
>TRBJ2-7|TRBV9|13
ASSPGSEGSYEQY
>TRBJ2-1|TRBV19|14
ASSSWGRQGVNEQF
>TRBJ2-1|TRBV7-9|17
ASSSTSGRKGLLYNEQF
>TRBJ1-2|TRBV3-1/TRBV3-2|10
ASSQVDLGYT
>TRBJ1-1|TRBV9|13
ASSATGQSNTEAF
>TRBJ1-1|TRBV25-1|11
ASSVTGGTEAF
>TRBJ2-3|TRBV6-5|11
ASRRGGGDTQY
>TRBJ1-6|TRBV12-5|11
ASRDNLISPLH
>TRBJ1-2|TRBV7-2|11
ASSSPGGYGYT
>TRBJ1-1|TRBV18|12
ASSPILGDTEAF
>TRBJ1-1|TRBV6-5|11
ASSYPGLSQAF
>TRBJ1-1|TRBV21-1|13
ASSTGSRMNTEAF
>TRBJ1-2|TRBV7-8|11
ASSLDRGYGYT
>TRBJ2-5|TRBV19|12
ASSFRTGRETQY
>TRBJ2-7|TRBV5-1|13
ASSLQPERGGEQY
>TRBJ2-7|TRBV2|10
ASTQGSHEQY
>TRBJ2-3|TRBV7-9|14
ASSPQGYRSTDTQY
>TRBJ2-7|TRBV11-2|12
ASSSWEDLYEQY
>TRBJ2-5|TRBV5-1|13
ASSLAKARRETQY
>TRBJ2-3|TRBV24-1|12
ATSSDRGTDTQY
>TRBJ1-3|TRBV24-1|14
ATSDNTGWSGNTIY
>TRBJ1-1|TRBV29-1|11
SGRTGENTEAF
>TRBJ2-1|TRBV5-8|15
ASTLPDGVRSYNEQF
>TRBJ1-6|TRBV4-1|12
ASSQGATLAPLH
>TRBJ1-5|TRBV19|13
ASSNIGAGEQPQH
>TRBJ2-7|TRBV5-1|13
ASSLGATLSYEQY
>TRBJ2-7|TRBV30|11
AWSGAGAYEQY
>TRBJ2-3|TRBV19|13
ASSWGTGVSDTQY
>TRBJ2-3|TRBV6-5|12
ASKLAGAQDTQY
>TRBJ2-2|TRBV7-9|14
ASSRKGLANTGELF
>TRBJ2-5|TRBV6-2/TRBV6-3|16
ASSPRIGLAGVPETQY
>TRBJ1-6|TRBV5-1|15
ASSLSIPGQGDSPLH
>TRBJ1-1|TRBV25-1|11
ASSENGPVEAF
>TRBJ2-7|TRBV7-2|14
ASSLGSGSPWYEQY
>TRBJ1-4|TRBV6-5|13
ASSKGQGYNEKLF
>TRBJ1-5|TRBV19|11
ASSTGGNQPQH
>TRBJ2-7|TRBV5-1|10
ASSLQYYEQY
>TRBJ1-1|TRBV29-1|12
SGGADIGDTEAF
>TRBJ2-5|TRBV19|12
ASKAGQYQETQY
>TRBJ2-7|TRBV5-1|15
ASSLYGSGGPAYEQY
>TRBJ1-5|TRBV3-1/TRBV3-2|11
ASSRASNQPQH
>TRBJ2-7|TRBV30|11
AWTGDRGYEQY
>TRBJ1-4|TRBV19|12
ASSRRWGLEKLF
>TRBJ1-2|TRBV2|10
ASSGDRDSYT